One and the same sample provided the 11 T cell receptor beta chains below, sequenced in a study of a mutant IDH1 vaccine in newly diagnosed glioma. Time point indicated: week 35, safety follow-up. All doses held 300 ug of mutant IDH1 20-mer peptide, with topical imiquimod. No cognate antigen is known for these TCRs. TCRdb's copy holds only in-frame clones and misses some; the assay was immunoSEQ multiplex PCR. The sample lists about 74,000 clones; 85% to 90% were seen once. The sequenced sample was PBMCs, obtained from a glioma patient whose treatment included an IDH1 peptide vaccine. These receptors all stem from a man under 40 with glioma.

J is TRBJ2-1 and V is TRBV27; a weak D match, TRBD1 (6 bases). This CDR3 region has 14 residues. Trimming stripped 6 bases from V and 2 bases from J, with 11 bases between. Germline assignment: CDR1 MNHEY and CDR2 SMNVEV (reference sequence). CDR3: CASSLQGPYNEQFF. The CDR3 DNA is TGTGCCAGCAGCCTACAGGGACCCTACAATGAGCAGTTCTTC.

The chain is built from TRBV7-9 and TRBJ1-1, with D unresolved. The V and J ends lost 4 bases and 1 base respectively, with 7 bases between them. Germline CDR1 SEHNR, CDR2 FQNEAQ (reference sequence). The CDR3 has 13 residues. DNA for the CDR3: TGTGCCAGCAGCTCGGGGTGGAACACTGAAGCTTTCTTT. Translating it yields CASSSGWNTEAFF.

The sample holds a few counts of this clone. The CDR3, as DNA: TGTGCCAGCAGTTGGGGGGCCGGGGGGCCCTATGGCTACACCTTC. Its translation: CASSWGAGGPYGYTF. The V gene is TRBV28, the J gene TRBJ1-2; TRBD1 is a possible D gene (6 bases). Germline assignment: CDR1 MDHEN and CDR2 SYDVKM. Trimming left V 4 bases short and J 4 bases short, with 16 bases between. The CDR3 length is 15 residues.

The V and J genes are TRBV25-1 and TRBJ1-2; no clear D gene. Germline-derived CDR1 and CDR2 are MGHDK and SYGVNS. Trimming took off 0 bases at V and 8 bases at J, with 7 bases between the two ends. CDR3 length equals 12 residues. The CDR3 sequence: CASSEYSRGYTF. CDR3 in DNA: TGTGCCAGCAGTGAATACTCCCGAGGCTACACCTTC.

V usage is TRBV5-1 and J usage is TRBJ2-1, with 9 nucleotides matching TRBD2. With V trimmed by 7 bases and J by 0 bases, 8 bases remained unmatched. Germline V CDR1 and CDR2: SGHRS, YFSETQ. The CDR3 runs to 16 residues. CDR3 sequence (DNA): TGCGCCAGCCGGCGGGAGGGCGCCAGCTCCTACAATGAGCAGTTCTTC. Its translation is CASRREGASSYNEQFF.

The chain recombines TRBV5-1 with TRBJ2-1; D is unclear. Looked up from germline, CDR1 is SGHRS and CDR2 is YFSETQ. V was clipped by 0 bases and J by 2 bases, with 9 bases between them. This CDR3 region has 15 residues. For the CDR3, the DNA is TGCGCCAGCAGCTTGGTTCCTGGGCCCTACAATGAGCAGTTCTTC. The encoded protein is CASSLVPGPYNEQFF.

The chain uses TRBV10-3 and TRBJ1-5; a weak D match, TRBD1 (5 bases). Germline values: CDR1 ENHRY, CDR2 SYGVKD. V was clipped by 2 bases and J by 7 bases, with 12 bases between them. The CDR3 contains 14 residues. Here the CDR3 DNA reads TGTGCCATCAGTGAGGACAGCGGCAGCCAGCCCCAGCATTTT. Its translation: CAISEDSGSQPQHF.

The chain couples TRBV5-4 to TRBJ1-3; TRBD1 might be the D (5 bases). V was clipped by 2 bases and J by 8 bases, with 11 bases between them. The CDR3 has 13 residues. Germline CDR1 SGHNT, CDR2 YYREEE (reference sequence). The CDR3 DNA reads as TGTGCCAGCAGCTTTAGGGGTGTTGACACCATATATTTT. It codes for CASSFRGVDTIYF.

On this clone: Distinct nucleotide sequences in the sample also encode this CDR3. The chain has TRBV27 and TRBJ1-2; TRBD1 is a possible D gene (5 bases). From germline, CDR1 is MNHEY and CDR2 SMNVEV (reference sequence). CDR3 length equals 13 residues. V lost 3 bases to trimming and J lost 2 bases, with 7 bases between them. As DNA, the CDR3 is TGTGCCAGCAGTTTGGGGGGGAACTATGGCTACACCTTC. Protein product: CASSLGGNYGYTF.

The chain recombines TRBV7-9 with TRBJ1-3, with D perhaps TRBD1 (5 bases). V shed 6 bases and J shed 4 bases, with 16 bases lying between them. This CDR3 has 15 residues. CDR1 SEHNR and CDR2 FQNEAQ come from the germline V gene (reference sequence). CDR3 coding DNA: TGTGCCAGCAGGTCTGCGGGGGTGTTAGGAAACACCATATATTTT. Amino acids: CASRSAGVLGNTIYF.

The chain employs TRBV5-6 and TRBJ1-5; D gene unclear. Trimming removed 0 bases from V and 3 bases from J, with 13 bases in between. The CDR3 totals 16 residues. Germline loops: CDR1 SGHDT, CDR2 YYEEEE. The CDR3 spells CASSLAGGPTNQPQHF. The CDR3 DNA reads as TGTGCCAGCAGCTTGGCTGGTGGACCGACCAATCAGCCCCAGCATTTT.